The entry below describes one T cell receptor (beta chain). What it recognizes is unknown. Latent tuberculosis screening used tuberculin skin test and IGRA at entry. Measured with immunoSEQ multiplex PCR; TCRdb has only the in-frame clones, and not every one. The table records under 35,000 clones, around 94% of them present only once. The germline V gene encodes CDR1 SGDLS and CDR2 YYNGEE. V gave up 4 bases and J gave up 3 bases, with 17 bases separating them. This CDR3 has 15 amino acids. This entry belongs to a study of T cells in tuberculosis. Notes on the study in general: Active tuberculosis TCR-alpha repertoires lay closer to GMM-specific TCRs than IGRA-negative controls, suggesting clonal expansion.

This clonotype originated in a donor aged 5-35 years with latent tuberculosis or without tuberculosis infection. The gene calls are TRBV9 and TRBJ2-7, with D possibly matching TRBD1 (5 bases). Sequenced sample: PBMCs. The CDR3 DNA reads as TGTGCCAGCAGCCCCCGGACATCCCCCAACTACGAGCAGTACTTC. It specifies CASSPRTSPNYEQYF.